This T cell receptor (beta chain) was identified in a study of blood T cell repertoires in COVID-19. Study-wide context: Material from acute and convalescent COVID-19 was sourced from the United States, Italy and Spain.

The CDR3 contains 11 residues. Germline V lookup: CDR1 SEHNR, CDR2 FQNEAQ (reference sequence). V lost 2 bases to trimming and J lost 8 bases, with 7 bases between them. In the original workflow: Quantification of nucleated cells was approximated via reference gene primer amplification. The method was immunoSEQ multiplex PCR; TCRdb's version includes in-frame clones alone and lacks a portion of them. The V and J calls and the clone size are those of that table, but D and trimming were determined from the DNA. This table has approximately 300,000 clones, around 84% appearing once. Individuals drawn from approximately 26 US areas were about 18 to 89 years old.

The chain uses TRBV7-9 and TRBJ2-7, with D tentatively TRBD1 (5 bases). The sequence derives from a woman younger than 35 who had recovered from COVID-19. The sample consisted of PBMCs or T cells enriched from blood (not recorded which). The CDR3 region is CASSLRQQQYF. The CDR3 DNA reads TGTGCCAGCAGCTTAAGACAGCAGCAGTACTTC.